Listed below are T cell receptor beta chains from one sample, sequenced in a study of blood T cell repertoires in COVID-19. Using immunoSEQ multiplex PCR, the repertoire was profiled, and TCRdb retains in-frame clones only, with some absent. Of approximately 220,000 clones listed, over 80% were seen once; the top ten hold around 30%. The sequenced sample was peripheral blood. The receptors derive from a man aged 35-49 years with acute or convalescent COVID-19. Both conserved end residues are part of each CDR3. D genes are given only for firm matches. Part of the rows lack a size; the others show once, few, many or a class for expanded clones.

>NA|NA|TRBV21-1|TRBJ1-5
CASQQRRLYSNQPQHF
TGTGCCAGCCAGCAACGGAGACTGTATAGCAATCAGCCCCAGCATTTT
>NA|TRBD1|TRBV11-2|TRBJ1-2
CASSIPGTGSGYTF
TGTGCCAGCAGCATACCCGGGACAGGGAGCGGCTACACCTTC
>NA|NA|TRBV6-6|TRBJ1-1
CASSYEMAGRTEAFF
TGTGCCAGCAGTTACGAAATGGCAGGGCGCACTGAAGCTTTCTTT
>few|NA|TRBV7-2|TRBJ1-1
CASSLLGGVAEAFF
TGTGCCAGCAGCTTACTAGGGGGGGTGGCTGAAGCTTTCTTT
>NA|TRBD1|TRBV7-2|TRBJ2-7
CASSSDRGSYEQYF
TGTGCCAGCAGCTCAGACAGGGGGAGCTACGAGCAGTACTTC
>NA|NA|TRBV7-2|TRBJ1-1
CASSPLTVARNTEAFF
TGTGCCAGCAGCCCATTGACGGTTGCTAGGAACACTGAAGCTTTCTTT
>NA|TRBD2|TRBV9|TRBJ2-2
CASSVTSGRNTGELFF
TGTGCCAGCAGCGTTACTAGCGGGAGAAACACCGGGGAGCTGTTTTTT
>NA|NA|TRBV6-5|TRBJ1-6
CASSGRSSYNSPLHF
TGTGCCAGCAGCGGTCGTAGCTCCTATAATTCACCCCTCCACTTT
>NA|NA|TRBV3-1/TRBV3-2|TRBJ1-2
CASSQDSRVGLGYTF
TGTGCCAGCAGCCAAGATAGCAGGGTTGGTTTGGGCTACACCTTC
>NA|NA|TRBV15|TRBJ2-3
CATSSLKSGTDTQYF
TGTGCCACCAGCAGTCTAAAGAGTGGCACAGATACGCAGTATTTT
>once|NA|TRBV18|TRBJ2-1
CASSPGQGRDEQFF
TGTGCCAGCTCACCAGGCCAGGGGAGGGATGAGCAGTTCTTC
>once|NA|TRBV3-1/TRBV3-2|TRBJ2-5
CASSPPGPGEETQYF
TGTGCCAGCAGTCCTCCGGGGCCGGGGGAGGAGACCCAGTACTTC
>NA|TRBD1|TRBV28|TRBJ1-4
CASSLTGTGALGATNEKLFF
TGTGCCAGCAGTTTAACCGGGACAGGTGCTCTCGGCGCAACTAATGAAAAACTGTTTTTT
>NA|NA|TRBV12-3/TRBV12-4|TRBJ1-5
CASTTGSNQPQHF
TGTGCCAGCACCACGGGGAGCAATCAGCCCCAGCATTTT
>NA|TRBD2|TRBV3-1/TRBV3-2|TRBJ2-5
CASSQDRRGGETQYF
TGTGCCAGCAGCCAAGATCGGCGGGGAGGGGAGACCCAGTACTTC
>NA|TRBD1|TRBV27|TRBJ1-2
CASSLGQGGILGYTF
TGTGCCAGCAGTTTGGGACAGGGGGGGATCCTTGGCTACACCTTC
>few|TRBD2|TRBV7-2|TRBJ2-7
CASSSGLAYTYEQYF
TGTGCCAGCAGCTCCGGACTAGCGTATACCTACGAGCAGTACTTC
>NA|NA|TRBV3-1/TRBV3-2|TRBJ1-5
CASSPGQRHQPQHF
TGTGCCAGCAGCCCCGGACAGCGGCATCAGCCCCAGCATTTT
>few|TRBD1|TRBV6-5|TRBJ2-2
CASSRIQGAGELFF
TGTGCCAGCAGTCGAATACAGGGGGCCGGGGAGCTGTTTTTT
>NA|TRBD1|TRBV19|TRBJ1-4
CASMPTGRREKLFF
TGTGCCAGTATGCCGACAGGGAGGCGTGAAAAACTGTTTTTT
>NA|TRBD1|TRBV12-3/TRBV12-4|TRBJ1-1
CASTSGGPEAFF
TGTGCCAGCACCTCAGGGGGGCCTGAAGCTTTCTTT
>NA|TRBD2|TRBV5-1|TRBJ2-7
CASSATLAGGTYEQYF
TGCGCCAGCAGCGCTACACTAGCGGGAGGTACCTACGAGCAGTACTTC
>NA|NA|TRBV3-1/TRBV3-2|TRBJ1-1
CASSQASRGAFF
TGTGCCAGCAGCCAAGCAAGCAGGGGAGCTTTCTTT
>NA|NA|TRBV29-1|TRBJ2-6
CSVSVGANVLTF
TGCAGCGTTTCTGTTGGGGCCAACGTCCTGACTTTC
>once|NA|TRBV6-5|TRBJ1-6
CASSLAGYNSPLHF
TGTGCCAGCAGCCTGGCCGGGTATAATTCACCCCTCCACTTT
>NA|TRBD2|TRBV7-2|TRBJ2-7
CASSPKLGLAEIYEQYF
TGTGCCAGCAGCCCAAAGTTGGGACTAGCGGAGATCTACGAGCAGTACTTC
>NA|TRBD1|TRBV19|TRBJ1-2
CASSIRQGGGYTF
TGTGCCAGTAGTATCAGACAGGGAGGCGGCTACACCTTC
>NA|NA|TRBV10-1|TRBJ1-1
CASSSRVGNTEAFF
TGCGCCAGCAGTTCCCGGGTTGGGAACACTGAAGCTTTCTTT
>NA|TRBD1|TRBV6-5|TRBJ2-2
CATKTGDTGELFF
TGTGCCACCAAGACAGGGGACACCGGGGAGCTGTTTTTT
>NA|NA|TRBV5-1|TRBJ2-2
CASRPPGAGNTGELFF
TGCGCCAGCAGACCCCCAGGGGCTGGGAACACCGGGGAGCTGTTTTTT
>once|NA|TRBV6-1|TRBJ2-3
CASSEASNIPRDTQYF
TGTGCCAGCAGTGAAGCGTCTAATATTCCTAGGGATACGCAGTATTTT
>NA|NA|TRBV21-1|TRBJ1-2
CASSPGQGARASLLLPYGYTF
TGTGCCAGCAGTCCGGGACAGGGGGCGCGGGCGAGTCTTTTATTGCCTTATGGCTACACCTTC
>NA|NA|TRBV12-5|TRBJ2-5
CASGLGTSQETQYF
TGTGCTAGTGGTTTGGGGACTTCTCAAGAGACCCAGTACTTC
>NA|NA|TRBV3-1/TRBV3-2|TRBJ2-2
CASSLQPGELFF
TGTGCCAGCAGCCTACAACCCGGGGAGCTGTTTTTT
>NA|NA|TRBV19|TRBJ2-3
CASSGGLATDTQYF
TGTGCCAGTAGCGGGGGGCTAGCGACAGATACGCAGTATTTT
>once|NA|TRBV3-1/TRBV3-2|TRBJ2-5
CASSQDKWGAVQETQYF
TGTGCCAGCAGCCAAGATAAGTGGGGAGCAGTCCAAGAGACCCAGTACTTC
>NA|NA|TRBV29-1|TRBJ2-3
CSVEEGRGTQYF
TGCAGCGTTGAAGAGGGCCGTGGTACGCAGTATTTT
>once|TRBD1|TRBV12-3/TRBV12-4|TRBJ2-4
CASSESGTGIQYF
TGTGCCAGCAGCGAATCCGGGACAGGCATTCAGTACTTC
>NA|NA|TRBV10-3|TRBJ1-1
CATRGSQKSMNTEAFF
TGTGCCACCAGAGGATCACAGAAATCCATGAACACTGAAGCTTTCTTT
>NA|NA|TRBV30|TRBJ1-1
CARAGEDMNTEAFF
TGTGCCCGGGCCGGAGAGGACATGAACACTGAAGCTTTCTTT
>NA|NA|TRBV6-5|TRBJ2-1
CASSYRGNEQFF
TGTGCCAGCAGCTATAGGGGCAATGAGCAGTTCTTC
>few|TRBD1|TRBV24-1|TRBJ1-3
CATSVGTGRNTIYF
TGTGCCACCAGTGTAGGGACAGGGAGAAACACCATATATTTT
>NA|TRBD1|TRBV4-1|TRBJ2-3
CASSQGVGQRNTQYF
TGCGCCAGCAGCCAAGGGGTGGGACAGAGGAATACGCAGTATTTT
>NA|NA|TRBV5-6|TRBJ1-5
CASTRGRGQPQHF
TGTGCCAGCACCCGAGGCAGGGGTCAGCCCCAGCATTTT
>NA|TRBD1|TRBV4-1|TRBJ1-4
CASSQRDRVFREKLFF
TGCGCCAGCAGCCAGCGCGACAGGGTCTTTCGGGAAAAACTGTTTTTT
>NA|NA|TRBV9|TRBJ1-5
CASSVEGGSNQPQHF
TGTGCCAGCAGCGTAGAAGGGGGTAGCAATCAGCCCCAGCATTTT
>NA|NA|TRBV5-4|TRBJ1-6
CASSSVELNSPLHF
TGTGCCAGCAGCTCGGTAGAGCTTAATTCACCCCTCCACTTT
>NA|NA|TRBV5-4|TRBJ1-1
CASSFQGGLYTEAFF
TGTGCCAGCAGCTTCCAAGGGGGATTGTACACTGAAGCTTTCTTT
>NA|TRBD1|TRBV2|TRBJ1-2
CASTRGQEGGYTF
TGTGCCAGCACCAGGGGACAGGAAGGGGGGTACACCTTC
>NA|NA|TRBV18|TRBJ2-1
CASSPLLREGAYNEQFF
TGTGCCAGCTCACCACTTCTTCGTGAGGGAGCCTACAATGAGCAGTTCTTC
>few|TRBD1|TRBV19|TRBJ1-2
CASSSGDRLYGYTF
TGTGCCAGTAGTTCGGGGGACAGGCTCTATGGCTACACCTTC
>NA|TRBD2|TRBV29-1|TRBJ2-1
CSVATSGSGNEQFF
TGCAGCGTCGCAACTAGCGGGAGTGGGAATGAGCAGTTCTTC
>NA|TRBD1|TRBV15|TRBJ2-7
CATSSGGYEQYF
TGTGCCACCAGCTCAGGGGGCTACGAGCAGTACTTC
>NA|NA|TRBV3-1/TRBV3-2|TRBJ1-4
CASSQGGAYEKLFF
TGTGCCAGCAGCCAAGGTGGGGCTTATGAAAAACTGTTTTTT